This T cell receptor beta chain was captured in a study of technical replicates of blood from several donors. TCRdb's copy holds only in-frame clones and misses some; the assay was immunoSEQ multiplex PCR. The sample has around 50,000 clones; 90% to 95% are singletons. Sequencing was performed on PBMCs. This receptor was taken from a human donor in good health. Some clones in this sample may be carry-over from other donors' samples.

CDR3 bases: TGTGCCAGTAACCTGAGACTCCTTGACGGGGACTATGGCTACACCTTC. Protein sequence: CASNLRLLDGDYGYTF. The chain uses TRBV19 and TRBJ1-2; D gene uncertain. The CDR3 length is 16 residues. CDR1 LNHDA and CDR2 SQIVND come from the germline V gene (reference sequence). The ends were cut back, 7 bases at V and 3 bases at J, with 21 bases in the middle.